A selection of T cell receptor beta chains follows, all from one sample in a study of neoadjuvant anti-PD-1 for oral cavity cancer. Libraries were prepared by immunoSEQ multiplex PCR; TCRdb keeps only in-frame clonotypes and omits some of them. In the table there are tens of thousands of clones, 45% of which are singletons. Specimen: tumor tissue, collected after nivolumab (anti-PD-1) treatment. These receptors originate from a person between 35 and 79 years old with oral cavity squamous cell carcinoma. The CDR3 runs from the conserved cysteine through the conserved F or W. D genes are given only for firm matches. The size entry is marked missing in some rows and otherwise reads once, few, many or a size class.

>TRBV13|TRBD2|TRBJ2-2|-
TGTGCCAGCACACACCCGAGCGGGGCGAACACCGGGGAGCTGTTTTTT
CASTHPSGANTGELFF
>TRBV4-1|-|TRBJ2-2|-
TGCGCCAGCAGCCAAGATCCTACCGGGGAGCTGTTTTTT
CASSQDPTGELFF
>TRBV19|-|TRBJ2-5|-
TGTGCCAGTAGTATCTCCCCTACAGGGCAAGAGACCCAGTACTTC
CASSISPTGQETQYF
>TRBV11-1|TRBD2|TRBJ2-1|few
TGTGCCAGCAGTGGGACTAGCGGATACAATGAGCAGTTCTTC
CASSGTSGYNEQFF
>TRBV7-3|-|TRBJ2-5|many
TGTGCCAGCAGCTTAACTAGCGGACCGCAAGAGACCCAGTACTTC
CASSLTSGPQETQYF
>TRBV4-3|TRBD2|TRBJ2-1|few
TGCGCCAGCAGCCGACTAGCGGGGGGGTCAAATGAGCAGTTCTTC
CASSRLAGGSNEQFF
>TRBV21-1|-|TRBJ2-7|-
TGTGCCAGCAGCAAAGATCTTCGGGGTAGGGGGGACTACGAGCAGTACTTC
CASSKDLRGRGDYEQYF
>TRBV28|TRBD1|TRBJ2-2|few
TGTGCCAGTTTAACAGGGGCGGACACCGGGGAGCTGTTTTTT
CASLTGADTGELFF
>TRBV19|-|TRBJ2-1|-
TGTGCCAGTAGTAGAATAGAAGGGACACCTTACGACAATGAGCAGTTCTTC
CASSRIEGTPYDNEQFF
>TRBV7-2|-|TRBJ2-2|-
TGTGCCAGCAGCTTAGTAATAGGGTTAGCCTCCGGGGAGCTGTTTTTT
CASSLVIGLASGELFF
>TRBV7-8|TRBD2|TRBJ2-3|large
TGTGCCAGCAGCAATCCTTCTAGCGGGGGCATGACAGATACGCAGTATTTT
CASSNPSSGGMTDTQYF
>TRBV7-2|-|TRBJ1-5|-
TGTGCCAGCAGCCGTGACCCCAGGGGCCTTCAGCCCCAGCATTTT
CASSRDPRGLQPQHF
>TRBV5-1|-|TRBJ1-2|-
TGCGCCAGCAGCTTGGAGGGCTCGAGAGGCTACACCTTC
CASSLEGSRGYTF
>TRBV7-6|-|TRBJ2-7|-
TGTGCCAGCAGCCCCCGTCCAGTTACGCCCTACGAGCAGTACTTC
CASSPRPVTPYEQYF
>TRBV4-3|TRBD1|TRBJ2-2|once
TGCGCCAGCAGCCAAGAGCAGGGGGCGCCGAGCACCGGGGAGCTGTTTTTT
CASSQEQGAPSTGELFF
>TRBV5-1|-|TRBJ2-1|medium-sized
TGCGCCAGCAGCTTGGAGGCCAGGGGCCGCAATGAGCAGTTCTTC
CASSLEARGRNEQFF
>TRBV6-5|-|TRBJ1-4|few
TGTGCCAGCGCAAGCACTCCCCGGCATGAAAAACTGTTTTTT
CASASTPRHEKLFF
>TRBV27|TRBD1|TRBJ1-1|-
TGTGCCAGCAGTTTATACGGGACAGGGAATTCTGCTGAAGCTTTCTTT
CASSLYGTGNSAEAFF
>TRBV9|-|TRBJ2-7|-
TGTGCCAGCAGCGATAACAGGGTCGGCGAGCAGTACTTC
CASSDNRVGEQYF
>TRBV11-2|TRBD1|TRBJ2-7|once
TGTGCCAGCAGCTTATTGGGACAGGGACTAACCTACGAGCAGTACTTC
CASSLLGQGLTYEQYF
>TRBV7-8|-|TRBJ2-5|-
TGTGCCAGCAGCTTAGTGGGCCCAACAGAGACCCAGTACTTC
CASSLVGPTETQYF
>TRBV19|-|TRBJ2-1|-
TGTGCCAGTAGTATAGGCGGCTATGAGCAGTTCTTC
CASSIGGYEQFF
>TRBV4-1|-|TRBJ1-4|many
TGCGCCAGCAGCCAAGCCCGGAGCGCTGGTGAAAAACTGTTTTTT
CASSQARSAGEKLFF
>TRBV30|-|TRBJ2-7|-
TGTGCCTGGAGTCCAGGGGTCGAGCAGTACTTC
CAWSPGVEQYF
>TRBV4-3|-|TRBJ2-3|-
TGCGCCAGCAGCCAAGATCCCTACCGTAGCACAGATACGCAGTATTTT
CASSQDPYRSTDTQYF
>TRBV6-5|-|TRBJ1-2|-
TGTGCCAGCAGTAGCCGGGACTTAGGGTTTGGCTACACCTTC
CASSSRDLGFGYTF
>TRBV6-6|TRBD1|TRBJ2-3|-
TGTGCCAGCACCCGGGACAGAAGCACAGATACGCAGTATTTT
CASTRDRSTDTQYF
>TRBV6-6|-|TRBJ2-1|few
TGTGCCAGCAGCCCCGCCAATGAGCAGTTCTTC
CASSPANEQFF
>TRBV15|TRBD2|TRBJ2-1|-
TGTGCCACCAGCAGAGATTACCCGGGACTAGCGGGGGAGAGCTCCTACAATGAGCAGTTCTTC
CATSRDYPGLAGESSYNEQFF
>TRBV29-1|-|TRBJ1-1|-
TGCAGCGTTGAGGGGCGGGGGGAGGTCACTGAAGCTTTCTTT
CSVEGRGEVTEAFF
>TRBV28|-|TRBJ2-3|few
TGTGCCAGCAGTTTAGGGCAGGGGGGGACAGATACGCAGTATTTT
CASSLGQGGTDTQYF
>TRBV5-1|TRBD2|TRBJ2-7|-
TGCGCCAGCAGCCGGGCTAGCGGGGGAAGCTACGAGCAGTACTTC
CASSRASGGSYEQYF
>TRBV5-6|TRBD1|TRBJ1-3|few
TGTGCCAGCAGCTGGGACAGGAACACCATATATTTT
CASSWDRNTIYF
>TRBV9|-|TRBJ2-3|-
TGTGCCAGCAGCGTAGGTTTGGGGGCTCGCACAGATACGCAGTATTTT
CASSVGLGARTDTQYF
>TRBV28|-|TRBJ1-2|-
TGTGCCAGCAGTTTATATGTACGGCCAGTTCTTTATGGCTACACCTTC
CASSLYVRPVLYGYTF
>TRBV6-6|-|TRBJ1-1|few
TGTGCCAGCAGTTACTCGAGTATAGGGTCGACTGAAGCTTTCTTT
CASSYSSIGSTEAFF
>TRBV19|-|TRBJ1-1|few
TGTGCCAGTAGTATAGGGACCGGCAGGGTGAACACTGAAGCTTTCTTT
CASSIGTGRVNTEAFF
>TRBV6-6|-|TRBJ1-2|-
TGTGCCAGCAGAACTGGGGCTTACTATGGCTACACCTTC
CASRTGAYYGYTF
>TRBV7-2|-|TRBJ2-5|few
TGTGCCAGCAGCCCCCTGGGGGGGCGGTTGGGTGAGACCCAGTACTTC
CASSPLGGRLGETQYF
>TRBV2|-|TRBJ2-1|-
TGTGCCAGCAGTGAAAATACACCCGCTCTTGCCGAGCAGTTCTTC
CASSENTPALAEQFF
>TRBV19|-|TRBJ2-2|-
TGTGCCAGTCTCAGGGGCGCCGGCACCGGGGAGCTGTTTTTT
CASLRGAGTGELFF
>TRBV28|TRBD1|TRBJ2-7|once
TGTGCTGTCCGGGACAGATCCTACGAGCAGTACTTC
CAVRDRSYEQYF
>TRBV27|TRBD1|TRBJ1-2|-
TGTGCCAGCAGTACCACTAGGGGACAGGGCCCCTATGGCTACACCTTC
CASSTTRGQGPYGYTF
>TRBV6-1|-|TRBJ1-6|-
TGTGCCAGCAGTGGGCACGGGCAGACTAATTCACCCCTCCACTTT
CASSGHGQTNSPLHF
>TRBV5-6|TRBD1|TRBJ1-2|-
TGTGCCAGCAGAACTTTGACAGGGGGTGATGGCTACACCTTC
CASRTLTGGDGYTF
>TRBV6-5|TRBD1|TRBJ1-5|medium-sized
TGTGCCAGCAGTATCAACAGGGGGCACCTTCAGCCCCAGCATTTT
CASSINRGHLQPQHF
>TRBV10-3|-|TRBJ2-1|few
TGTGCCATCAGTGAGTCTTCGCTGGTTGAGCAGTTCTTC
CAISESSLVEQFF
>TRBV18|-|TRBJ1-3|-
TGTGCCAGCTCACCAGACGTTGGGAACACCATATATTTT
CASSPDVGNTIYF
>TRBV6-1|-|TRBJ2-7|few
TGTGCCAGCAGTATCGGGGGCTCCTACGAGCAGTACTTC
CASSIGGSYEQYF
>TRBV6-4|-|TRBJ1-1|-
TGTGCCAGCAGTGCTTTCCTGAACACTGAAGCTTTCTTT
CASSAFLNTEAFF
>TRBV4-3|TRBD2|TRBJ2-3|-
TGCGCCAGCAGCCTGCAGGCGGGGGGCCAAGATACGCAGTATTTT
CASSLQAGGQDTQYF
>TRBV5-1|TRBD2|TRBJ2-3|-
TGCGCCAGCAGCTTGCAAAGGACTAGCGACACAGATACGCAGTATTTT
CASSLQRTSDTDTQYF
>TRBV28|-|TRBJ1-5|once
TGTGCCAGCAGTTTCCCGGGGACTCGCATTCAGCCCCAGCATTTT
CASSFPGTRIQPQHF
>TRBV10-3|TRBD2|TRBJ2-2|-
TGTGCCATCAGTGAAACGGGACAGCGGGGGGGTTACACCGGGGAGCTGTTTTTT
CAISETGQRGGYTGELFF
>TRBV7-9|-|TRBJ2-7|once
TGTGCCAGCAGCCGCGGGGCAGGGGACGCCTACGAGCAGTACTTC
CASSRGAGDAYEQYF